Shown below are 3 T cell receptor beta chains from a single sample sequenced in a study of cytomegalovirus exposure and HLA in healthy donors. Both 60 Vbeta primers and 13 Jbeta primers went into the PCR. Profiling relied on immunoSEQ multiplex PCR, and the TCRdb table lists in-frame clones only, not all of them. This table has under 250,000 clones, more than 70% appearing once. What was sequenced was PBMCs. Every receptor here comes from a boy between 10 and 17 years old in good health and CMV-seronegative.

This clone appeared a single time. The CDR3 protein is CASSIVGDFISGANVLTF. The CDR3 nucleotides read TGTGCCAGTAGTATAGTAGGGGACTTCATCTCTGGGGCCAACGTCCTGACTTTC. This rearrangement joins TRBV19 to TRBJ2-6; a possible D gene is TRBD2 (6 bases). Looked up from germline, CDR1 is LNHDA and CDR2 is SQIVND (reference sequence). Trimming took 1 base from V and 0 from J, leaving 13 bases between them. CDR3 length: 18 residues. The complete variable domain, with remaining parts taken from reference TRBV19 and TRBJ2-6, reads DGGITQSPKYLFRKEGQNVTLSCEQNLNHDAMYWYRQDPGQGLRLIYYSQIVNDFQKGDIAEGYSVSREKKESFPLTVTSAQKNPTAFYLCASSIVGDFISGANVLTFGAGSRLTVL.

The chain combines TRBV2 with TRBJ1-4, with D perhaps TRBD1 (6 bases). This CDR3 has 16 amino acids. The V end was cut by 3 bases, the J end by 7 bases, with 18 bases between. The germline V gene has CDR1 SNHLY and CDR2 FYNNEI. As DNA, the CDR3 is TGTGCCAGCAGTGAGTACGTGACAGGTGTTCTTGAAAAACTGTTTTTT. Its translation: CASSEYVTGVLEKLFF.

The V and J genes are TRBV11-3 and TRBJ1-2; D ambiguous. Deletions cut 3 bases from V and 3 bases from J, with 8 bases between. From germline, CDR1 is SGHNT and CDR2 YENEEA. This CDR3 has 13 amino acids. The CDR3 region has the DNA TGTGCCAGCAGCTTTCCCCGGTACTATGGCTACACCTTC. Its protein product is CASSFPRYYGYTF.